This TCR beta chain comes out of a study of blood T cells in healthy people across ages. Every sample gave at least 6 micrograms of total RNA when it was extracted. This clonotype has more than one count but fewer than ten. Germline V gene data show CDR1 as LGHNA and CDR2 as YSLEER. The CDR3 is 17 residues long. V lost 0 bases and J lost 4, with 16 bases in between. Using a J-beta primer mix together with a sample-barcoded 5' primer, a second PCR was run for roughly 7 to 11 cycles. TCRdb fed the 5' RACE reads into MiXCR, producing one record per CDR3 protein. This table has about 1.1 million distinct CDR3 sequences, around two fifths appearing once.

This TCR was recovered from a man between 18 and 35 years old in good health. The specimen sequenced was blood. This chain connects TRBV4-3 to TRBJ2-4; D is unresolved. In nucleotides, the CDR3 is TGCGCCAGCAGCCAAGATGCCCTGGGTCAGATTAAAAACATTCAGTACTTC. Its translation: CASSQDALGQIKNIQYF.